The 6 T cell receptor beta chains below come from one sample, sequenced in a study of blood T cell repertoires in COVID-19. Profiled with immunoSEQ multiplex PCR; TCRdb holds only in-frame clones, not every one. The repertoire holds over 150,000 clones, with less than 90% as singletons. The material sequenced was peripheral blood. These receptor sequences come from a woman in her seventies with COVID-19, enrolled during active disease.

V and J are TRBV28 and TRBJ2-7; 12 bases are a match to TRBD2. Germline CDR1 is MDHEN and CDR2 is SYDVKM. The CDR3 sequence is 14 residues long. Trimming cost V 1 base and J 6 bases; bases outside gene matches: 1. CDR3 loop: CASSLSSGRAEQYF. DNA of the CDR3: TGTGCCAGCAGTTTATCTAGCGGGAGGGCCGAGCAGTACTTC.

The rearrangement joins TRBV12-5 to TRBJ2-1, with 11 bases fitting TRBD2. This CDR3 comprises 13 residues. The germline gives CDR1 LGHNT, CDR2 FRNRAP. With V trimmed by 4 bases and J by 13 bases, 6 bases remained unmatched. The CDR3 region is CASGSLAGVGQFF. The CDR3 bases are TGTGCTAGTGGTTCACTAGCGGGAGTTGGACAGTTCTTC.

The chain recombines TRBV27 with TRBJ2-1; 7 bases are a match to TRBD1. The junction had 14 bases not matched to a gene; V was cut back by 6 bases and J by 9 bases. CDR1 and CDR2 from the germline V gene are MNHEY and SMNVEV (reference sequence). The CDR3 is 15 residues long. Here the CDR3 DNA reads TGTGCCAGCAGCCGACAGGGTCCCCCTGTTATTGAGCAGTTCTTC. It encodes CASSRQGPPVIEQFF.

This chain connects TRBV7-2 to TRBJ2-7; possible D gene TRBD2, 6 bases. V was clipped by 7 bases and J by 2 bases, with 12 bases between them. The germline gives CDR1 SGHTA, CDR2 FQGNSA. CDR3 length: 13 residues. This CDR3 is CASKGLLPYEQYF. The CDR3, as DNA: TGTGCCAGCAAGGGACTTCTTCCCTACGAGCAGTACTTC.

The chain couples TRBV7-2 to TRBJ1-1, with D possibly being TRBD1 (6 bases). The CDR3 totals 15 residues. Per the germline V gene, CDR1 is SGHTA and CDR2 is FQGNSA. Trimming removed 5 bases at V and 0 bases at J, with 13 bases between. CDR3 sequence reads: CASSPSGGLNTEAFF. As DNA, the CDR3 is TGTGCCAGCAGCCCCTCGGGGGGCTTGAACACTGAAGCTTTCTTT.

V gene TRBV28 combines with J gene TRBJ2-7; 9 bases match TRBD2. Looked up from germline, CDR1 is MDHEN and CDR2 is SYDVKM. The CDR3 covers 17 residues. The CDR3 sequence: CASRAGGPSYFPYEQYF. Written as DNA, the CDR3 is TGTGCGAGTAGGGCGGGAGGGCCTTCCTATTTTCCCTACGAGCAGTACTTC. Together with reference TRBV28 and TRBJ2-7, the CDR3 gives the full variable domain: DVKVTQSSRYLVKRTGEKVFLECVQDMDHENMFWYRQDPGLGLRLIYFSYDVKMKEKGDIPEGYSVSREKKERFSLILESASTNQTSMYLCASRAGGPSYFPYEQYFGPGTRLTVT.